This T cell receptor (beta chain) was recorded in a study of cytomegalovirus exposure and HLA in healthy donors. V lost 0 bases, J lost 6 bases, and 15 bases lay in between. This CDR3 is built from 16 residues. Germline CDR1 and CDR2: SGHRS and YFSETQ. A multiplex PCR was run with 60 Vbeta primers and 13 Jbeta primers. Profiled with immunoSEQ multiplex PCR; TCRdb holds only in-frame clones, not every one. Among tens of thousands of clones, roughly 90% were seen once, and the ten largest hold roughly 1.6%. This clone was seen a single time. The chain links TRBV5-1 to TRBJ2-2, with D uncertain. The specimen sequenced was PBMCs. This clonotype was obtained from a man aged 30 to 39 in good health and CMV-seropositive. The CDR3 DNA reads as TGCGCCAGCAGCTTGGCCATCGAATGGCCCTCCGGGGAGCTGTTTTTT. Its translation is CASSLAIEWPSGELFF.